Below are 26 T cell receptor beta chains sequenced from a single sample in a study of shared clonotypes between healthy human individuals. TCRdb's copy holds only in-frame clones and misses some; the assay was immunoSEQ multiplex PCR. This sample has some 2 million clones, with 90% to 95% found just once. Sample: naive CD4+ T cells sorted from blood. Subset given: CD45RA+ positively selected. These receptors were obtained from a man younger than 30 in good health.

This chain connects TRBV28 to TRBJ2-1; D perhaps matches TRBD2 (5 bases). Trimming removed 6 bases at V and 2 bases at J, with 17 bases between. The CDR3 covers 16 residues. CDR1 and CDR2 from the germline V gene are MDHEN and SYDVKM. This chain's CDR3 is CASRNRRGSPYNEQFF. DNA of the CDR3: TGTGCCAGCAGAAATCGGAGAGGGTCCCCCTACAATGAGCAGTTCTTC.

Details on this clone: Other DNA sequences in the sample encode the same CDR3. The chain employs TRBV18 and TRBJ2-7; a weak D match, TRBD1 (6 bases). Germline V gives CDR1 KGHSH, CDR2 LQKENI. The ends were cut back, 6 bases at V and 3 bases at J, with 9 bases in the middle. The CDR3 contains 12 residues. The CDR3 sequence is CASSLQGYEQYF. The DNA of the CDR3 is TGTGCCAGCTCGCTACAGGGCTACGAGCAGTACTTC.

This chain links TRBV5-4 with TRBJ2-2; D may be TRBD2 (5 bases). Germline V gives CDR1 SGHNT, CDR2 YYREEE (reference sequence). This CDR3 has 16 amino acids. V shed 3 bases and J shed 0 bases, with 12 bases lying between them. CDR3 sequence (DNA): TGTGCCAGCAGCTCGGGCGGGCAGGCGAACACCGGGGAGCTGTTTTTT. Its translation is CASSSGGQANTGELFF.

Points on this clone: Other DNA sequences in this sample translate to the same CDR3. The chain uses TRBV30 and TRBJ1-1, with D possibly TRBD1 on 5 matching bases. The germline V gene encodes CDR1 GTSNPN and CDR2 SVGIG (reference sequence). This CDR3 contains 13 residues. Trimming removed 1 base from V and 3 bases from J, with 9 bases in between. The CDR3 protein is CAWSERGDTEAFF. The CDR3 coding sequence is TGTGCCTGGAGTGAACGGGGGGACACTGAAGCTTTCTTT. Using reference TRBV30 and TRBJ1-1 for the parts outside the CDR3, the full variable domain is SQTIHQWPATLVQPVGSPLSLECTVEGTSNPNLYWYRQAAGRGLQLLFYSVGIGQISSEVPQNLSASRPQDRQFILSSKKLLLSDSGFYLCAWSERGDTEAFFGQGTRLTVV.

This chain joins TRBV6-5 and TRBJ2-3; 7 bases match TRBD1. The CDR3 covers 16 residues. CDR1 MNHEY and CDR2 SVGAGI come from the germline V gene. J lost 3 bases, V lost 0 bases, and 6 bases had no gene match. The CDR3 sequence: CASSYSSGRGTDTQYF. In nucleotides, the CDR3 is TGTGCCAGCAGTTACTCCTCGGGCAGGGGGACAGATACGCAGTATTTT.

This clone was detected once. CDR3 coding DNA: TGTGCCAGCAGCTTGTCCCCGGGTTCCAATACGCAGTATTTT. It specifies CASSLSPGSNTQYF. The chain combines TRBV5-5 with TRBJ2-3; the D is unclear. This CDR3 comprises 14 residues. V shed 1 base and J shed 7 bases, with 13 bases lying between them. CDR1 and CDR2 from the germline V gene are SGHKS and YYEKEE (reference sequence).

The CDR3 coding sequence is TGCGCCAGCAGCTTGAGTCTGGGTGACTCCTACGAGCAGTACTTC. Translating gives CASSLSLGDSYEQYF. The rearrangement links TRBV5-1 to TRBJ2-7, with D hard to call. V shed 1 base and J shed 0 bases, with 11 bases lying between them. The CDR3 contains 15 residues. Germline values: CDR1 SGHRS, CDR2 YFSETQ.

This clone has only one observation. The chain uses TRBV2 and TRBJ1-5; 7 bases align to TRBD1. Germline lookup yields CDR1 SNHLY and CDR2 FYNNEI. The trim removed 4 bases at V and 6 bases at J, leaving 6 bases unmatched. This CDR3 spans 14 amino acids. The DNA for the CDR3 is TGTGCCAGCAGTGCTAACAGGGGAGGTCAGCCCCAGCATTTT. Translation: CASSANRGGQPQHF.

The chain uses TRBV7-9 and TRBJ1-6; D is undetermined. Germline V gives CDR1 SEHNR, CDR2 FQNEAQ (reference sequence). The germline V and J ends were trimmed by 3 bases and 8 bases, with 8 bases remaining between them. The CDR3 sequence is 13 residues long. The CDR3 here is CASSFASDSPLHF. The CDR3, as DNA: TGTGCCAGCAGCTTTGCCTCCGATTCACCCCTCCACTTT.

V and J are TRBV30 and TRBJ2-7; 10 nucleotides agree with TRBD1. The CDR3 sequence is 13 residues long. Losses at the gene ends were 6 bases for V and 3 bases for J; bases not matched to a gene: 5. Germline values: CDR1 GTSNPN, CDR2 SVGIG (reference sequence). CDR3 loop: CACLWDRGYEQYF. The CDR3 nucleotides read TGTGCCTGTTTATGGGACAGGGGCTACGAGCAGTACTTC.

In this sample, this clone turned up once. The CDR3 region is CAWSVPPRASGRATEIKARFF. CDR3 in DNA: TGTGCCTGGAGTGTACCCCCCCGAGCTAGCGGGAGGGCCACAGAAATCAAGGCGCGGTTCTTC. This chain links TRBV30 with TRBJ2-1; 12 nucleotides line up with TRBD2. Per the germline V gene, CDR1 is GTSNPN and CDR2 is SVGIG (reference sequence). The length of the CDR3 is 21 residues. V was pared by 0 bases and J by 15 bases, with 30 bases of the junction left unmatched.

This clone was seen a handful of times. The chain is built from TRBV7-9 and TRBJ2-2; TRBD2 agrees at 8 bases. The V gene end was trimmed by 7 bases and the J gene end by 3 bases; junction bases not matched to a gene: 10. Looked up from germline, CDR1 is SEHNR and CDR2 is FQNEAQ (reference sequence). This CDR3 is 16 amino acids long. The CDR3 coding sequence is TGTGCCAGCACCCTGGTGCGGGGGGCCGACACCGGGGAGCTGTTTTTT. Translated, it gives CASTLVRGADTGELFF. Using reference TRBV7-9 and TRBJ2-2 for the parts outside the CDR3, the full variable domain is DTGVSQNPRHKITKRGQNVTFRCDPISEHNRLYWYRQTLGQGPEFLTYFQNEAQLEKSRLLSDRFSAERPKGSFSTLEIQRTEQGDSAMYLCASTLVRGADTGELFFGEGSRLTVL.

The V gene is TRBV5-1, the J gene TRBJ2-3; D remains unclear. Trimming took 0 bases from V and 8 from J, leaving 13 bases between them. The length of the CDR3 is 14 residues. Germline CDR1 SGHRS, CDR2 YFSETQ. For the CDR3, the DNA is TGCGCCAGCAGCTTGGGGGCCAAGCGAGGTACGCAGTATTTT. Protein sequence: CASSLGAKRGTQYF.

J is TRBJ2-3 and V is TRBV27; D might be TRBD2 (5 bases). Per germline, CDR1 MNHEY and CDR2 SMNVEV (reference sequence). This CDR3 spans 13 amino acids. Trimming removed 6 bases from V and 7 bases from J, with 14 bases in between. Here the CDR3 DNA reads TGTGCCAGCAGGATACGGGAATCCTATACGCAGTATTTT. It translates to CASRIRESYTQYF.

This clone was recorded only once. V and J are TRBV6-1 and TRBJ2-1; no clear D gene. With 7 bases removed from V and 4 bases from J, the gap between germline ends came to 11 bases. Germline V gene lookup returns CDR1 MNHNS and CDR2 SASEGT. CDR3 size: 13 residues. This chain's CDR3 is CASTTDAYNEQFF. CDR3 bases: TGTGCCAGCACGACGGATGCTTACAATGAGCAGTTCTTC.

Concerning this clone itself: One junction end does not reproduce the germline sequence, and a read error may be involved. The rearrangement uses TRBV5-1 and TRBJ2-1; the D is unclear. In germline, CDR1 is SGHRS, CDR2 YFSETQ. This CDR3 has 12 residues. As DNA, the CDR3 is TGTGCCAGCAGCTTGAAGGGAAGTGAGCAGTTCTTC. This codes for CASSLKGSEQFF.

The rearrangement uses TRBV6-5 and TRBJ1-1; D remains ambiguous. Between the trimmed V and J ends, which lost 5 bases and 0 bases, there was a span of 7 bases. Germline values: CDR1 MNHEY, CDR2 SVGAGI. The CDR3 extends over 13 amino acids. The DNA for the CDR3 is TGTGCCAGCAGTCAGACTTTGAACACTGAAGCTTTCTTT. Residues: CASSQTLNTEAFF.

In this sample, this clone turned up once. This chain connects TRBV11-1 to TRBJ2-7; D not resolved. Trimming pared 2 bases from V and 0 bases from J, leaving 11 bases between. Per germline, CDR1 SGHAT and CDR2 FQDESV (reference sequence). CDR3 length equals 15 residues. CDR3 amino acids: CASSLSGLSSYEQYF. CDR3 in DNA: TGTGCCAGCAGCTTATCTGGTTTAAGCTCCTACGAGCAGTACTTC.

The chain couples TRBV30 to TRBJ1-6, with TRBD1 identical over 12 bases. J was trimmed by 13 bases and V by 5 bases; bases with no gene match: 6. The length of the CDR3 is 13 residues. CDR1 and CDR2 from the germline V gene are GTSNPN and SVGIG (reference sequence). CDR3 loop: CAWAGQGAFPLHF. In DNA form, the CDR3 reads TGTGCCTGGGCGGGACAGGGGGCTTTTCCCCTCCACTTT.

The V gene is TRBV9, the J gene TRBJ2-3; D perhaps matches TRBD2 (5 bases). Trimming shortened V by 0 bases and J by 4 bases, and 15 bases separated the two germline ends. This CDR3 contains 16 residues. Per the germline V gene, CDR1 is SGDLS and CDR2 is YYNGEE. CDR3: CASSVEPLGGPDTQYF. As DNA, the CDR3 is TGTGCCAGCAGCGTAGAGCCCCTAGGAGGTCCAGATACGCAGTATTTT.

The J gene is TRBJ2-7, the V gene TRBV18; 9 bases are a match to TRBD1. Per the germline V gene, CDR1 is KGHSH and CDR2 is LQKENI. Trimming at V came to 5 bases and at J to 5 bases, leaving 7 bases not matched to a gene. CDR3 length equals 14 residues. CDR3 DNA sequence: TGTGCCAGCTCAGCCGGGACAGGGTCCCACGAGCAGTACTTC. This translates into CASSAGTGSHEQYF.

The CDR3 region has the DNA TGTGCCAGCAGCGCAGGACAGGGGGTATACTATGGCTACACCTTC. It is translated as CASSAGQGVYYGYTF. The J gene is TRBJ1-2, the V gene TRBV9; 10 nucleotides align to TRBD1. The CDR3 is made up of 15 amino acids. Unmatched junction bases numbered 5, after V lost 3 bases and J lost 3 bases. Germline lookup yields CDR1 SGDLS and CDR2 YYNGEE.

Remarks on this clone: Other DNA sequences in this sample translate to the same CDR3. This chain's CDR3 is CASSLGALLAKNIQYF. As DNA, the CDR3 is TGTGCCAGCAGCTTAGGGGCTCTCCTAGCCAAAAACATTCAGTACTTC. The chain employs TRBV11-2 and TRBJ2-4, with D unclear. Trimming shortened V by 1 base and J by 0 bases, and 10 bases separated the two germline ends. Per germline, CDR1 SGHAT and CDR2 FQNNGV. The CDR3 length is 16 residues.

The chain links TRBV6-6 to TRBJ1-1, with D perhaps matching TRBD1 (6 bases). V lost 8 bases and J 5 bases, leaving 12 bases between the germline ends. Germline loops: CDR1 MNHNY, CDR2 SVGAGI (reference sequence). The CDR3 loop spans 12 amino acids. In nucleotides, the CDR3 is TGTGCCAGCGTTAACAGGGAAACTGAAGCTTTCTTT. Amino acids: CASVNRETEAFF.

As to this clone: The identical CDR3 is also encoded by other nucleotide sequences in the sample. CDR3 sequence: CAISESGRSYEQYF. Here the CDR3 DNA reads TGTGCCATCAGTGAGTCGGGACGCAGCTACGAGCAGTACTTC. The rearrangement uses TRBV10-3 and TRBJ2-7; D tentatively fits TRBD1 or TRBD2 (5 bases each). Germline V lookup: CDR1 ENHRY, CDR2 SYGVKD. Trimming pared 0 bases from V and 3 bases from J, leaving 9 bases between. The CDR3 runs to 14 residues.

Here the CDR3 DNA reads TGTGCCATCAGCCCTAGCGGGAGTATCCTAGAGACCCAGTACTTC. It encodes CAISPSGSILETQYF. This sequence joins TRBV10-3 and TRBJ2-5; 10 bases are a match to TRBD2. The trim removed 6 bases at V and 4 bases at J, leaving 8 bases unmatched. CDR1 is ENHRY and CDR2 is SYGVKD in the germline V gene. The CDR3 extends over 15 amino acids.